The 15 T cell receptor beta chains listed next were all sequenced from one sample in a study of T cell changes during pregnancy in multiple sclerosis. Produced via immunoSEQ multiplex PCR; TCRdb's table is partial and in-frame only. The sample shows approximately 37,000 clones, about 92% of them seen only once. Specimen: CD4+ T cells from peripheral blood mononuclear cells, collected in the third trimester of pregnancy. These receptors originate from a female donor with multiple sclerosis, enrolled in a pregnancy study.

The rearrangement uses TRBV15 and TRBJ1-2; 7 positions agree with TRBD1. Germline V gene lookup returns CDR1 LNHNV and CDR2 YYDKDF (reference sequence). This CDR3 is 13 amino acids long. J lost 4 bases, V lost 5 bases, and 4 bases had no gene match. CDR3 protein: CATSSGQVYGYTF. The CDR3 DNA reads as TGTGCCACCAGCTCCGGACAGGTCTATGGCTACACCTTC.

The chain combines TRBV5-1 with TRBJ2-1, with 11 bases that match TRBD2. J gave up 7 bases and V 4 bases, and 7 bases lay outside the gene matches. The CDR3 is 15 residues long. Germline assignment: CDR1 SGHRS and CDR2 YFSETQ. Written as DNA, the CDR3 is TGCGCCAGCAGCCGTATAGCGGGGGGGTCAAATGAGCAGTTCTTC. Its protein is CASSRIAGGSNEQFF.

The chain couples TRBV18 to TRBJ1-2; no clear D gene. Trimming cost V 6 bases and J 4 bases, with 9 bases left between them. The CDR3 consists of 12 residues. From germline, CDR1 is KGHSH and CDR2 LQKENI. CDR3 loop: CASSPQAYGYTF. The CDR3 DNA sequence: TGTGCCAGCTCCCCCCAGGCCTATGGCTACACCTTC.

The chain combines TRBV2 with TRBJ2-3; weak D call: TRBD2 (6 bases). The germline V and J ends were trimmed by 5 bases and 2 bases, with 17 bases remaining between them. The CDR3 covers 16 residues. Germline lookup yields CDR1 SNHLY and CDR2 FYNNEI. The CDR3 coding sequence is TGTGCCAGCAGTAAGGGGCTAGCGATAGTCACAGATACGCAGTATTTT. This codes for CASSKGLAIVTDTQYF.

The rearrangement joins TRBV4-2 to TRBJ2-3, with TRBD2 identical over 11 bases. J lost 3 bases, V lost 4 bases, and 12 bases had no gene match. The germline V gene has CDR1 LGHNA and CDR2 YNFKEQ. The CDR3 consists of 18 residues. The CDR3 loop is CASSPREHTSGGTDTQYF. The CDR3 DNA sequence: TGTGCCAGCAGCCCAAGGGAGCATACTAGCGGGGGTACAGATACGCAGTATTTT.

V and J are TRBV28 and TRBJ2-3; 7 positions agree with TRBD2. With 5 bases clipped from V and 2 bases from J, the junction kept 4 bases outside the gene matches. The CDR3 totals 14 residues. Per the germline V gene, CDR1 is MDHEN and CDR2 is SYDVKM. The CDR3 is CASSKSGITDTQYF. The CDR3 DNA reads TGTGCCAGCAGTAAAAGCGGGATCACAGATACGCAGTATTTT.

The V call is TRBV12-5, the J call TRBJ1-1; 10 nucleotides match TRBD1. Germline V lookup: CDR1 LGHNT, CDR2 FRNRAP. Trimming took 6 bases from V and 9 from J; bases not matched to a gene: 7. This CDR3 is 13 amino acids long. This CDR3 reads CASGARDRGQAFF. The CDR3 coding sequence is TGTGCTAGTGGCGCCCGGGACAGGGGACAAGCTTTCTTT.

This chain links TRBV7-2 with TRBJ2-7, with a tentative D call TRBD2 (6 bases). This CDR3 contains 15 residues. Germline V gene sequence: CDR1 SGHTA, CDR2 FQGNSA. The V end was cut by 4 bases, the J end by 7 bases, with 20 bases between. CDR3 protein: CASSSRGGGSREQYF. In DNA form, the CDR3 reads TGTGCCAGCAGCTCGCGAGGTGGGGGGTCCCGAGAGCAGTACTTC.

CDR3 sequence reads: CASSLGQGNYGYTF. The CDR3 DNA is TGTGCCAGCTCACTGGGACAGGGAAACTATGGCTACACCTTC. The rearrangement links TRBV18 to TRBJ1-2; 9 bases agree with TRBD1. Germline V lookup: CDR1 KGHSH, CDR2 LQKENI. With V trimmed by 4 bases and J by 2 bases, 2 bases remained unmatched. The length of the CDR3 is 14 residues. Together with reference TRBV18 and TRBJ1-2, the CDR3 gives the full variable domain: NAGVMQNPRHLVRRRGQEARLRCSPMKGHSHVYWYRQLPEEGLKFMVYLQKENIIDESGMPKERFSAEFPKEGPSILRIQQVVRGDSAAYFCASSLGQGNYGYTFGSGTRLTVV.

V gene TRBV2 combines with J gene TRBJ1-1; 8 nucleotides agree with TRBD1. This CDR3 contains 14 residues. Per the germline V gene, CDR1 is SNHLY and CDR2 is FYNNEI. J gave up 10 bases and V 2 bases, and 9 bases lay outside the gene matches. CDR3 nucleotide sequence: TGTGCCAGCAGTGAAAGGACAGGGTTTGGGAGAGCTTTCTTT. Translation gives CASSERTGFGRAFF.

V and J are TRBV29-1 and TRBJ2-2, with D maybe TRBD2 (7 bases). There are 15 residues in the CDR3. V was clipped by 4 bases and J by 5 bases, with 17 bases between them. Germline CDR1 and CDR2: SQVTM and ANQGSEA. The CDR3 loop reads CSVVGGGANTGELFF. The CDR3 DNA sequence: TGCAGCGTTGTTGGTGGGGGGGCAAATACCGGGGAGCTGTTTTTT.

The chain combines TRBV13 with TRBJ2-3; 9 positions match TRBD2. There are 16 residues in the CDR3. Germline values: CDR1 PRHDT, CDR2 FYEKMQ (reference sequence). Unmatched junction bases numbered 10, after V lost 5 bases and J lost 4 bases. The DNA for the CDR3 is TGTGCCAGCAGCACCCAGCGGGGGGCCGGGGCAGATACGCAGTATTTT. It codes for CASSTQRGAGADTQYF.

The V and J genes are TRBV9 and TRBJ1-1; D ambiguous. The germline V gene has CDR1 SGDLS and CDR2 YYNGEE. CDR3 length: 13 amino acids. Trimming stripped 0 bases from V and 0 bases from J, with 3 bases between. This CDR3 is CASSVAVNTEAFF. The CDR3 region has the DNA TGTGCCAGCAGCGTAGCAGTGAACACTGAAGCTTTCTTT.

The J gene is TRBJ1-5, the V gene TRBV19; D uncertain. This CDR3 region has 13 residues. V shed 3 bases and J shed 5 bases, with 8 bases lying between them. Germline CDR1 is LNHDA and CDR2 is SQIVND (reference sequence). CDR3 residues: CASSIGEHQPQHF. DNA of the CDR3: TGTGCCAGTAGTATTGGTGAGCATCAGCCCCAGCATTTT.

J is TRBJ2-7 and V is TRBV18; 8 bases agree with TRBD2. CDR1 is KGHSH, CDR2 LQKENI, per germline. The V segment lost 3 bases and the J segment 4 bases; nucleotides outside the gene matches: 5. This CDR3 spans 14 amino acids. CDR3 sequence (DNA): TGTGCCAGCTCACCGGCGCTAGCGGGTTACGAGCAGTACTTC. This gives the protein CASSPALAGYEQYF.